These 4 T cell receptor beta chains were all obtained from the same sample, sequenced in a study of shared clonotypes between healthy human individuals. Assay used: immunoSEQ multiplex PCR; TCRdb lists only in-frame clones, some missing. The sample yields around 600,000 clones, about 95% seen once. The naive CD8 fraction comprised CD45RO-negative cells positively selected for CCR7 and excluded terminally differentiated effector memory CD45RA+ cells. Material: naive CD8+ T cells sorted from blood. These receptors all come from a woman aged 25 to 39 in good health.

The chain links TRBV7-8 to TRBJ2-7; TRBD1 matches at 10 bases. The CDR3 runs to 15 residues. CDR1 SGHVS and CDR2 FQNEAQ come from the germline V gene. V shed 5 bases, J shed 4 bases, and the junction held 8 bases outside the gene matches. CDR3 amino acids: CASSAPDRGLYEQYF. The CDR3 DNA follows: TGTGCCAGCAGCGCGCCGGACAGGGGGTTATACGAGCAGTACTTC.

The table lists this clone with a count of one. The CDR3 DNA sequence: TGTGCCAGCAGCGCCGAGCTGACAGGGATGTATGAGCAGTTCTTC. Translation gives CASSAELTGMYEQFF. V gene TRBV5-6 combines with J gene TRBJ2-1, with 7 nucleotides matching TRBD1. Trimming cost V 4 bases and J 8 bases; bases outside gene matches: 12. Germline V CDR1 and CDR2: SGHDT, YYEEEE. The CDR3 runs to 15 residues.

The chain links TRBV7-2 to TRBJ2-5; 9 bases map to TRBD2. TRBJ2-7 explains the end of the DNA better; the J call may be wrong. The CDR3 loop spans 15 amino acids. Germline loops: CDR1 SGHTA, CDR2 FQGNSA. The CDR3, as DNA: TGTGCCAGCAGCTTAAATGCGGGAGGGGCCTACGAGCAGTACTTC. This gives the protein CASSLNAGGAYEQYF.

A note on this clone: Other DNA sequences of this sample code for an identical CDR3. DNA of the CDR3: TGTGCCAGCAGCTTAGGGAAGGGGCTCTACGAGCAGTACTTC. It codes for CASSLGKGLYEQYF. This chain uses TRBV13 with TRBJ2-7; D is perhaps TRBD1 (5 bases). CDR3 length equals 14 residues. Trimming took 0 bases from V and 3 from J, leaving 9 bases between them. Germline V gene lookup returns CDR1 PRHDT and CDR2 FYEKMQ (reference sequence).